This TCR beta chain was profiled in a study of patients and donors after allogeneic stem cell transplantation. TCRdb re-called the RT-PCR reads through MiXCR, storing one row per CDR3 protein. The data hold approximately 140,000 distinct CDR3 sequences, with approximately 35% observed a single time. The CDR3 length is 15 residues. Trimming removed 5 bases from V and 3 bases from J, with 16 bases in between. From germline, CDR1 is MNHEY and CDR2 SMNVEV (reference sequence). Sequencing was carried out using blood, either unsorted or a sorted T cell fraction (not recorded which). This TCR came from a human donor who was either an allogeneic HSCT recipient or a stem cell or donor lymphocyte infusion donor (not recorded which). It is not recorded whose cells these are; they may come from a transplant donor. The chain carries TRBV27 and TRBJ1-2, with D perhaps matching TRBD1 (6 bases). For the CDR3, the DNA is TGTGCCAGCAGTCCCGACCCACAGGGTGACTATGGCTACACCTTC. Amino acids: CASSPDPQGDYGYTF.